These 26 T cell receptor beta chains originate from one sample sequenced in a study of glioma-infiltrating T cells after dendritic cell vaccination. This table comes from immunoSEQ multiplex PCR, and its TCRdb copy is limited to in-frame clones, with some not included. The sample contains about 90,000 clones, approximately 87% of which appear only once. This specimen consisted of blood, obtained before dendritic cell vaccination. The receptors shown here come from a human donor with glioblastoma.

The CDR3 region has the DNA TGTGCCAGCAGCCCAGGAAGGCAGGGGGTGGTCTACGAGCAGTACTTC. It translates to CASSPGRQGVVYEQYF. The V gene is TRBV14, the J gene TRBJ2-7; TRBD1 matches 7 bases. V lost 4 bases and J lost 3; bases outside the gene matches: 12. The CDR3 is made up of 16 amino acids. Per the germline V gene, CDR1 is SGHDN and CDR2 is FVKESK.

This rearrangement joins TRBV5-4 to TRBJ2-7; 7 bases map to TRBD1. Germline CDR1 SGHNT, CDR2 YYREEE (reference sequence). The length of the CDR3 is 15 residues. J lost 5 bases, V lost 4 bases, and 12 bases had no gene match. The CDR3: CASSLMGQLRNEQYF. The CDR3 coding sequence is TGTGCCAGCAGCCTTATGGGACAGCTTAGGAACGAGCAGTACTTC. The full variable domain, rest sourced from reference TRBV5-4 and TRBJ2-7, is ETGVTQSPTHLIKTRGQQVTLRCSSQSGHNTVSWYQQALGQGPQFIFQYYREEENGRGNFPPRFSGLQFPNYSSELNVNALELDDSALYLCASSLMGQLRNEQYFGPGTRLTVT.

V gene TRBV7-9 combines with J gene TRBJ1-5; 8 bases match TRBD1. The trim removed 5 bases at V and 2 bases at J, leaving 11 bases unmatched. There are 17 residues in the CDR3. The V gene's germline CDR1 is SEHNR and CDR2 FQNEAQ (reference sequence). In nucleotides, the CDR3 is TGTGCCAGCAGCCCGGAGCGGACAGGGAGCGGCAATCAGCCCCAGCATTTT. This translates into CASSPERTGSGNQPQHF.

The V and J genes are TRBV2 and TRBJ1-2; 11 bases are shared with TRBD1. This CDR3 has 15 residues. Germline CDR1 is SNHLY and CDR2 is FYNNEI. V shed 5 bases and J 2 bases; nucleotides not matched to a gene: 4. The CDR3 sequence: CASSTRDRGNYGYTF. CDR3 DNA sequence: TGTGCCAGCAGTACAAGGGACAGGGGGAACTATGGCTACACCTTC.

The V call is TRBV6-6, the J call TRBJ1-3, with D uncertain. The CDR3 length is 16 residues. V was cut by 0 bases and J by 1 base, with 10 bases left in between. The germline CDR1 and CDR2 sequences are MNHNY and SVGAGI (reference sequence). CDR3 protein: CASSYSNRFSGNTIYF. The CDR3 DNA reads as TGTGCCAGCAGTTACTCGAATCGGTTTTCTGGAAACACCATATATTTT.

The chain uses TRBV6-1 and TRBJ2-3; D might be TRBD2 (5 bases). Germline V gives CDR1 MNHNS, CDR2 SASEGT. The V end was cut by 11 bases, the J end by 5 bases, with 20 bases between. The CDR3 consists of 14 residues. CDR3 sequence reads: CASTWRAWGDTQYF. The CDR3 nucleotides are TGTGCCTCCACCTGGCGGGCCTGGGGAGATACGCAGTATTTT.

The CDR3 region has the DNA TGTGCCATCAGTGAGTCCGGGACTAGCGGACGGCCCTACGAGCAGTACTTC. It is translated as CAISESGTSGRPYEQYF. The V call is TRBV10-3, the J call TRBJ2-7; 11 bases agree with TRBD2. There are 17 residues in the CDR3. Germline loops: CDR1 ENHRY, CDR2 SYGVKD. V lost 0 bases and J lost 2; bases outside the gene matches: 6.

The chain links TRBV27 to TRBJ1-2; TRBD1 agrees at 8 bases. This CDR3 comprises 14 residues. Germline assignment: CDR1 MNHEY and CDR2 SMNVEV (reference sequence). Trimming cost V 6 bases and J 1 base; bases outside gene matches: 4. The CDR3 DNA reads TGTGCCAGCAGAACTACAGGGGGTAACTATGGCTACACCTTC. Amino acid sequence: CASRTTGGNYGYTF.

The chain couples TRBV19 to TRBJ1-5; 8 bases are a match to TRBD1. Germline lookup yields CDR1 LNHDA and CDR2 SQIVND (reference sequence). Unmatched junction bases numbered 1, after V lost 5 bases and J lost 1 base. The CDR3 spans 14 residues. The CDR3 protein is CASSDRGSNQPQHF. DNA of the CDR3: TGTGCCAGTAGTGACAGGGGAAGCAATCAGCCCCAGCATTTT.

The CDR3 DNA reads as TGTGCCAGCACCGGAGGGGACAGGGAAGACGAGCAGTACTTC. This translates into CASTGGDREDEQYF. This sequence joins TRBV7-2 and TRBJ2-7; 9 bases are a match to TRBD1. The CDR3 is 14 residues long. CDR1 is SGHTA and CDR2 is FQGNSA in the germline V gene. The V and J ends lost 7 bases and 5 bases, in that order; junction bases with no gene match: 9.

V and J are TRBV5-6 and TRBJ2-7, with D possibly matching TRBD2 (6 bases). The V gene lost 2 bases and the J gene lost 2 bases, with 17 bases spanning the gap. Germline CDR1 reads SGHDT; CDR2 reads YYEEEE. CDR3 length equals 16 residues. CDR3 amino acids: CASSLPGWGRTYEQYF. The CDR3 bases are TGTGCCAGCAGCTTACCGGGGTGGGGGAGGACCTACGAGCAGTACTTC. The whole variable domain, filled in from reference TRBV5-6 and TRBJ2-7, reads DAGVTQSPTHLIKTRGQQVTLRCSPKSGHDTVSWYQQALGQGPQFIFQYYEEEERQRGNFPDRFSGHQFPNYSSELNVNALLLGDSALYLCASSLPGWGRTYEQYFGPGTRLTVT.

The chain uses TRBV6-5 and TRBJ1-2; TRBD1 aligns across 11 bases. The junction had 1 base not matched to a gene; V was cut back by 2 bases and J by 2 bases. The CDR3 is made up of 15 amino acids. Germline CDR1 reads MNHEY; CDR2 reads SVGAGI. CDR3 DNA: TGTGCCAGCAGTTACAGGACAGGGGGCAACTATGGCTACACCTTC. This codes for CASSYRTGGNYGYTF.

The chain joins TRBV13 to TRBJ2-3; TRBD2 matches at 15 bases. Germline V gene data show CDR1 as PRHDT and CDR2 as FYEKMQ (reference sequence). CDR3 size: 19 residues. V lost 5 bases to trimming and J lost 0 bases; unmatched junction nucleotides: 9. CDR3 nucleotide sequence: TGTGCCAGCAGCCCGTGGACTAGCGGGGGGGCCTTAAGCACAGATACGCAGTATTTT. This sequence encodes CASSPWTSGGALSTDTQYF. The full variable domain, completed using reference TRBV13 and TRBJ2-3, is AAGVIQSPRHLIKEKRETATLKCYPIPRHDTVYWYQQGPGQDPQFLISFYEKMQSDKGSIPDRFSAQQFSDYHSELNMSSLELGDSALYFCASSPWTSGGALSTDTQYFGPGTRLTVL.

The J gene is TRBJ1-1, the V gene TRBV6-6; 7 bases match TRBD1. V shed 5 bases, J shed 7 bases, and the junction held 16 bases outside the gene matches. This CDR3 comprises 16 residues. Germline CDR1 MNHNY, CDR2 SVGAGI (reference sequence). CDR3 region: CASSAVGQAFAFEAFF. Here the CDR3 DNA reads TGTGCCAGCAGTGCCGTTGGACAGGCGTTTGCCTTTGAAGCTTTCTTT.

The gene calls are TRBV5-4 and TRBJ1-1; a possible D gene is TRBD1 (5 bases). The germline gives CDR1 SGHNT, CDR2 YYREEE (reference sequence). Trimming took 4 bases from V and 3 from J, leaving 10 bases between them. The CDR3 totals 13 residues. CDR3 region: CASSGSGDTEAFF. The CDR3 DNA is TGTGCCAGCAGCGGGTCGGGGGACACTGAAGCTTTCTTT.

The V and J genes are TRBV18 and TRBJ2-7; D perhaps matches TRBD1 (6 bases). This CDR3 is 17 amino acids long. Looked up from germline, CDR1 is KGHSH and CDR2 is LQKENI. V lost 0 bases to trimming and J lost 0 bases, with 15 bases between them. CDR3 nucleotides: TGTGCCAGCTCACCACCCAGGTTCGGACAGTCCTCCTACGAGCAGTACTTC. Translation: CASSPPRFGQSSYEQYF.

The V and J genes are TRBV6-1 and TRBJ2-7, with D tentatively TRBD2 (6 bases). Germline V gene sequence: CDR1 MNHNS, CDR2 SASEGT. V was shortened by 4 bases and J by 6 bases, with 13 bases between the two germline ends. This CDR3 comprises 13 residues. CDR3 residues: CASSGLPGGEQYF. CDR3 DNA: TGTGCCAGCAGTGGACTCCCCGGGGGCGAGCAGTACTTC.

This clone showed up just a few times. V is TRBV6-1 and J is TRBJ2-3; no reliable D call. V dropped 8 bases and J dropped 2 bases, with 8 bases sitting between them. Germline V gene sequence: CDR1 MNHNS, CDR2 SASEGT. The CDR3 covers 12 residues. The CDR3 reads CASPTATDTQYF. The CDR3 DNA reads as TGTGCCAGCCCTACCGCCACAGATACGCAGTATTTT.

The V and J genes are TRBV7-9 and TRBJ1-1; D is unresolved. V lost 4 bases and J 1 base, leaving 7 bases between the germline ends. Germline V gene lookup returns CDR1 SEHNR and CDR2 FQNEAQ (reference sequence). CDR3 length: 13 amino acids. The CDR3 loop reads CASSWEENTEAFF. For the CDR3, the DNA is TGTGCCAGCAGCTGGGAGGAGAACACTGAAGCTTTCTTT.

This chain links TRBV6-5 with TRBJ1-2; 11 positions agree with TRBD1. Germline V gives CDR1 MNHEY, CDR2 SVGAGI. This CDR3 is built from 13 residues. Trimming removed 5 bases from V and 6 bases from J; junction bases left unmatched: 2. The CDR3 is CASSGQGAHGYTF. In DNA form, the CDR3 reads TGTGCCAGCAGTGGACAGGGGGCGCATGGCTACACCTTC.

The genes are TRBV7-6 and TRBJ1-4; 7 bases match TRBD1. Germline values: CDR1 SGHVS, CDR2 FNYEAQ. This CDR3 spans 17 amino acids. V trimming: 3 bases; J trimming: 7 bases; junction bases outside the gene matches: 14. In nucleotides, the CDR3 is TGTGCCAGCAGCTTCCGCGGCCTGGGGCAGGGGGGTGAAAAACTGTTTTTT. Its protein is CASSFRGLGQGGEKLFF.

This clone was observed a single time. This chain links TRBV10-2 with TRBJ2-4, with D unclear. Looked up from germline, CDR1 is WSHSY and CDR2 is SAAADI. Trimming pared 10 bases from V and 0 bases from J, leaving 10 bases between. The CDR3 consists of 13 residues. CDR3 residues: CAIRDIAKNIQYF. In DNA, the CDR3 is TGCGCCATCCGCGACATAGCCAAAAACATTCAGTACTTC.

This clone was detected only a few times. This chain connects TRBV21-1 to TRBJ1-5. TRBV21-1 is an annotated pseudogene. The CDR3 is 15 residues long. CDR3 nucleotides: TGTGCCAGCAGCCGGGAGGGACAGAGCAATCAGCCCCAGCATTTT. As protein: CASSREGQSNQPQHF.

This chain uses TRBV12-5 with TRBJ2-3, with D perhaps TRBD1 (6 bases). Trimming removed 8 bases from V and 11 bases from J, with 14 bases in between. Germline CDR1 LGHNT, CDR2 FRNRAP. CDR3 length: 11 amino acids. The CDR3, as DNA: TGTGCTAGTCCCGCTCCGGGACAGCAGTATTTT. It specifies CASPAPGQQYF. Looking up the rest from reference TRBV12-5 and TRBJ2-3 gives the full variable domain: DARVTQTPRHKVTEMGQEVTMRCQPILGHNTVFWYRQTMMQGLELLAYFRNRAPLDDSGMPKDRFSAEMPDATLATLKIQPSEPRDSAVYFCASPAPGQQYFGPGTRLTVL.

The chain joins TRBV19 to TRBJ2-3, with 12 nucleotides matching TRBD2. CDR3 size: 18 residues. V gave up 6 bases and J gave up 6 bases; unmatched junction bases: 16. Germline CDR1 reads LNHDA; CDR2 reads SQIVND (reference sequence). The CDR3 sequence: CASRKTRLAGGPGDTQYF. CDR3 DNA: TGTGCCAGTAGGAAGACTCGGCTAGCGGGGGGGCCAGGGGATACGCAGTATTTT.

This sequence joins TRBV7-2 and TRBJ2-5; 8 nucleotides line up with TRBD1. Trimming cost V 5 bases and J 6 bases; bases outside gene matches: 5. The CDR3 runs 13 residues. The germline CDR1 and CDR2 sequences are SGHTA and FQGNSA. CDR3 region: CASSTRQGQTQYF. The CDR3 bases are TGTGCCAGCAGCACCCGACAGGGGCAGACCCAGTACTTC.